This T cell receptor beta chain is drawn from a study of blood T cell repertoires in COVID-19. As for the study in general: COVID-19 samples, acute and convalescent, were from the United States, Italy and Spain. PBMCs, B-cell-depleted T cells, or T cells were the source of the cDNA or gDNA that made up the material.

As handled by the study authors: Nucleated cell number was recorded as an estimate derived from reference gene primer amplification. The method was immunoSEQ multiplex PCR; TCRdb's version includes in-frame clones alone and lacks a portion of them. V, J and clone size were drawn from that table, and D and trimming were deduced from the DNA. The sample has about 150,000 clones, roughly 80% seen once; the top ten hold 9.5% to 13%. The CDR3 runs 14 residues. V was pared by 6 bases and J by 4 bases, with 14 bases between. CDR1 and CDR2 (germline): SGHRS, YFSETQ. The sample taken for sequencing was peripheral blood. This chain connects TRBV5-1 to TRBJ2-1, with a tentative D call TRBD1 (6 bases). The sequence came from a woman aged 55-70 years with COVID-19, enrolled during active disease. CDR3 nucleotides: TGCGCCAGCAACCCGGACAGAGCATACAATGAGCAGTTCTTC. It codes for CASNPDRAYNEQFF.